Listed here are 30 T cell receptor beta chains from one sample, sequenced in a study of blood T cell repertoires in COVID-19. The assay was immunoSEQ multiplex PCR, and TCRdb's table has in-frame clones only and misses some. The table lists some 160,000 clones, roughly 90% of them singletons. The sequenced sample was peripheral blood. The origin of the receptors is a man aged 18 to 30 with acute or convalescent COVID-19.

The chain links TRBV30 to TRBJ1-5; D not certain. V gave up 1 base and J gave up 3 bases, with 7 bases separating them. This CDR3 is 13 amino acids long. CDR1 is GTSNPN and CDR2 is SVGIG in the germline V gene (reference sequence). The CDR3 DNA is TGTGCCTGGAGTGGCGGGGACAATCAGCCCCAGCATTTT. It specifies CAWSGGDNQPQHF.

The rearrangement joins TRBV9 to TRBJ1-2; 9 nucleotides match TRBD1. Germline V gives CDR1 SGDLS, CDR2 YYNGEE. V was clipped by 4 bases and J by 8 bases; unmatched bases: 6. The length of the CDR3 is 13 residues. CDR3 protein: CASSPRTGEGYTF. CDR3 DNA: TGTGCCAGCAGCCCACGGACAGGGGAGGGCTACACCTTC.

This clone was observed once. DNA of the CDR3: TGTGCCAGCAGCTATGGACAGAACTATGGCTACACCTTC. Encoded protein: CASSYGQNYGYTF. This chain uses TRBV6-5 with TRBJ1-2; TRBD1 is a possible D gene (6 bases). Germline values: CDR1 MNHEY, CDR2 SVGAGI. Trimming stripped 6 bases from V and 2 bases from J, with 10 bases between. The CDR3 runs 13 residues.

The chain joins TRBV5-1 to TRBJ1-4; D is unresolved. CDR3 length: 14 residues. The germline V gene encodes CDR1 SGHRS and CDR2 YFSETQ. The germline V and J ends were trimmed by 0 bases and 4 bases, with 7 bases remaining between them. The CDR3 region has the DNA TGCGCCAGCAGCTTGGAACAGCTTAATGAAAAACTGTTTTTT. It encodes CASSLEQLNEKLFF.

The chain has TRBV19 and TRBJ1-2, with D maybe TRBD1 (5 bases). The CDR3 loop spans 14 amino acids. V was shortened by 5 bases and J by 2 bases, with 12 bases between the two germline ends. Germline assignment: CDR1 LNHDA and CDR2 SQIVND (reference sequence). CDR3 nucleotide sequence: TGTGCCAGTAGTTCCCCTGACAGAAACTATGGCTACACCTTC. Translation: CASSSPDRNYGYTF.

The chain's CDR3 is CASRFQLNTEAFF. The CDR3 region has the DNA TGTGCCAGCAGATTTCAGTTGAACACTGAAGCTTTCTTT. The rearrangement links TRBV11-2 to TRBJ1-1; no clear D gene. This CDR3 is 13 amino acids long. Trimming took off 6 bases at V and 0 bases at J, with 8 bases between the two ends. The germline CDR1 and CDR2 sequences are SGHAT and FQNNGV. Full variable domain (remainder filled in from reference TRBV11-2 and TRBJ1-1): EAGVAQSPRYKIIEKRQSVAFWCNPISGHATLYWYQQILGQGPKLLIQFQNNGVVDDSQLPKDRFSAERLKGVDSTLKIQPAKLEDSAVYLCASRFQLNTEAFFGQGTRLTVV.

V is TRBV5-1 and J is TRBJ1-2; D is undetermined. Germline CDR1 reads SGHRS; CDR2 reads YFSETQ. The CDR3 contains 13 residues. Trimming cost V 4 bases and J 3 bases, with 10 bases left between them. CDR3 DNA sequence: TGCGCCAGCAGCATTACAGTGGACTATGGCTACACCTTC. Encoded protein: CASSITVDYGYTF.

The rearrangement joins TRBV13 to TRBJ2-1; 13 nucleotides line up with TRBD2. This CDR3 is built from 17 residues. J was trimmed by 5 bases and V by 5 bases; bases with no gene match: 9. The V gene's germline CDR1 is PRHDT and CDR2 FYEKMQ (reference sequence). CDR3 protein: CASSPTSGGAGNNEQFF. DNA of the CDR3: TGTGCCAGCAGCCCCACTAGCGGGGGGGCCGGTAACAATGAGCAGTTCTTC.

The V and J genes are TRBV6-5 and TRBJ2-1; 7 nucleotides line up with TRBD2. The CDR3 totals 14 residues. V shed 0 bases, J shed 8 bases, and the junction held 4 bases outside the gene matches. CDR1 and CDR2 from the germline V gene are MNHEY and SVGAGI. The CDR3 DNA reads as TGTGCCAGCAGTTACTCGGGGGGGAGAGATGAGCAGTTCTTC. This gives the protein CASSYSGGRDEQFF.

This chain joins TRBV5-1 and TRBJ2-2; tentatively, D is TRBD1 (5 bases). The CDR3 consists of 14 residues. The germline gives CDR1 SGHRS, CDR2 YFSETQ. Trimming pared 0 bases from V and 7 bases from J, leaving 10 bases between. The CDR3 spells CASSLVQGSGELFF. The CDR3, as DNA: TGCGCCAGCAGCTTGGTTCAGGGAAGCGGGGAGCTGTTTTTT.

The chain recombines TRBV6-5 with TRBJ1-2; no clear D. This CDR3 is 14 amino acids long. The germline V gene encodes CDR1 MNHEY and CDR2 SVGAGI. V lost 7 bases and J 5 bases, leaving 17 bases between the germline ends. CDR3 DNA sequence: TGTGCCAGCATCATATCGACTTATAAGTATGGCTACACCTTC. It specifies CASIISTYKYGYTF.

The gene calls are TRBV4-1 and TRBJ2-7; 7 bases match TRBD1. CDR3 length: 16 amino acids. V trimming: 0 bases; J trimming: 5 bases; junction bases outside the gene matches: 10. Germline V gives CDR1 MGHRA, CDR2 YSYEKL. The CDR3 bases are TGCGCCAGCAGCCAAGATAAGTCAGGGGGTCGTAACGAGCAGTACTTC. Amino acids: CASSQDKSGGRNEQYF.

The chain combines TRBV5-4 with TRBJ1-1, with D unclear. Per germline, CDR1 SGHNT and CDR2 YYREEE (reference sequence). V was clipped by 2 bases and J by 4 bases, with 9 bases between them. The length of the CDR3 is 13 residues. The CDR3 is CASSFPAGTEAFF. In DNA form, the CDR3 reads TGTGCCAGCAGCTTCCCCGCGGGCACTGAAGCTTTCTTT.

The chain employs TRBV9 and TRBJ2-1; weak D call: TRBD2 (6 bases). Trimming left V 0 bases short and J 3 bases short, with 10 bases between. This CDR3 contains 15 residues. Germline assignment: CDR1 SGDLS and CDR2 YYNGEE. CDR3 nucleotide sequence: TGTGCCAGCAGCGTAGGCCCCGGGGGCTACAATGAGCAGTTCTTC. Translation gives CASSVGPGGYNEQFF.

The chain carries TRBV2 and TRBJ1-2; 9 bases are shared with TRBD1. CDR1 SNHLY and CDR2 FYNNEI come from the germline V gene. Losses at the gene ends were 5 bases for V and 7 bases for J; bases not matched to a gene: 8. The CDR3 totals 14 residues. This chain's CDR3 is CASSLMTGGSGYTF. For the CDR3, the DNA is TGTGCCAGCAGTTTGATGACAGGGGGTAGTGGCTACACCTTC.

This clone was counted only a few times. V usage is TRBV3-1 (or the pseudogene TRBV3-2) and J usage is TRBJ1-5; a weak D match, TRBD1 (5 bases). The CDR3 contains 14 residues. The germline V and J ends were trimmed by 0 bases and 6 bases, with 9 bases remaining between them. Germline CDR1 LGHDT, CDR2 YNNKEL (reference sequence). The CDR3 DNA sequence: TGTGCCAGCAGCCAAGACGCAGGGTCTCAGCCCCAGCATTTT. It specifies CASSQDAGSQPQHF.

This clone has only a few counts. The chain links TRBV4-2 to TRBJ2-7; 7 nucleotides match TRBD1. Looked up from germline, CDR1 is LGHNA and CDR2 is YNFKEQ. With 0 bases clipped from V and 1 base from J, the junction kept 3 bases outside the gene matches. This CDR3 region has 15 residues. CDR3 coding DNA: TGTGCCAGCAGCCAAGAAACAGGGGAGTCCTACGAGCAGTACTTC. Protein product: CASSQETGESYEQYF.

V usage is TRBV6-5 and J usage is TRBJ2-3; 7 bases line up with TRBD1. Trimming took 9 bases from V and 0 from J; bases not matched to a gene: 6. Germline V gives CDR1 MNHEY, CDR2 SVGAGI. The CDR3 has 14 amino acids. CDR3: CASQQGISTDTQYF. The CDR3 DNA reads TGTGCCAGTCAACAGGGGATTAGCACAGATACGCAGTATTTT.

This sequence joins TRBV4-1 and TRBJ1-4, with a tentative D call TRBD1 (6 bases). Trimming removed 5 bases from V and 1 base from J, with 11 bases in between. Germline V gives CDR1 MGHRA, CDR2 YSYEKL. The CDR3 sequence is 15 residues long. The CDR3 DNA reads TGCGCCAGCAGCGGCCCGGGACAAACTAATGAAAAACTGTTTTTT. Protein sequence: CASSGPGQTNEKLFF.

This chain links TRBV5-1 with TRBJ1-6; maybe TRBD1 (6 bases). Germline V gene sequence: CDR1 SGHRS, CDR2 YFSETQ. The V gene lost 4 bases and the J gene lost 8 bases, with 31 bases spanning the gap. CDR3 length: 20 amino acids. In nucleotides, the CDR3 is TGCGCCAGCAGCCCCTGGCGGGGAAAGGTGGGTACAGGGAGGGATTCACCCCTCCACTTT. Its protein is CASSPWRGKVGTGRDSPLHF. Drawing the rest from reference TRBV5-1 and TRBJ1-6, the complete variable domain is KAGVTQTPRYLIKTRGQQVTLSCSPISGHRSVSWYQQTPGQGLQFLFEYFSETQRNKGNFPGRFSGRQFSNSRSEMNVSTLELGDSALYLCASSPWRGKVGTGRDSPLHFGNGTRLTVT.

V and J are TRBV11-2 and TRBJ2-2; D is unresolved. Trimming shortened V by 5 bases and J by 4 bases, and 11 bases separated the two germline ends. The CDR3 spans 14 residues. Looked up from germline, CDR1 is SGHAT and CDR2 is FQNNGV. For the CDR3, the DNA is TGTGCCAGCAGCCCCTCCCCTACCACCGGGGAGCTGTTTTTT. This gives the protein CASSPSPTTGELFF.

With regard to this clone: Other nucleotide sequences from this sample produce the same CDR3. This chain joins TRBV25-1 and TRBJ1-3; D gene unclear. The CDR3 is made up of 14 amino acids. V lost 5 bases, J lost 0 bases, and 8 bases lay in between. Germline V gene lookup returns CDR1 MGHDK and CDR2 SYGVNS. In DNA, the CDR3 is TGTGCCAGCAGTCTCGGCGGCTCTGGAAACACCATATATTTT. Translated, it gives CASSLGGSGNTIYF.

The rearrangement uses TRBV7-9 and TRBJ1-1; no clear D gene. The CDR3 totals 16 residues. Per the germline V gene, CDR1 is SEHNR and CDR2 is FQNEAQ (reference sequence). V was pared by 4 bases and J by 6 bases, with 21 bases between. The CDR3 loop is CASSSGMGLEWAEAFF. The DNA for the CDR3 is TGTGCCAGCAGCTCGGGAATGGGATTGGAGTGGGCTGAAGCTTTCTTT.

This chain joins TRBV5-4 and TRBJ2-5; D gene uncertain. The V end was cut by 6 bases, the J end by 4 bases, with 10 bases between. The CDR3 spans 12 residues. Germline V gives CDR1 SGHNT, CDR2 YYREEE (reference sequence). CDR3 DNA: TGTGCCAGCAACCGCGTCGGAGAGACCCAGTACTTC. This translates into CASNRVGETQYF.

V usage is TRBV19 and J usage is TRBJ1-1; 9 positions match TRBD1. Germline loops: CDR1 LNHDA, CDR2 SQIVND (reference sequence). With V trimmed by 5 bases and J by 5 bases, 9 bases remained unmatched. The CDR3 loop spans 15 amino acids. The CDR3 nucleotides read TGTGCCAGTAGTGGTCTTGAGACAGGGGGGACTGAAGCTTTCTTT. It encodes CASSGLETGGTEAFF. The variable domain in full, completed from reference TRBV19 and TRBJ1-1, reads DGGITQSPKYLFRKEGQNVTLSCEQNLNHDAMYWYRQDPGQGLRLIYYSQIVNDFQKGDIAEGYSVSREKKESFPLTVTSAQKNPTAFYLCASSGLETGGTEAFFGQGTRLTVV.

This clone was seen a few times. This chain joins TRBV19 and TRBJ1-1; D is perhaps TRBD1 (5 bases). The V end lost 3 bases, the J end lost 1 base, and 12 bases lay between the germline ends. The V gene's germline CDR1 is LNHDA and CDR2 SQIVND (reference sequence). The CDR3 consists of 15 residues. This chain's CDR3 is CASSIFGQGNTEAFF. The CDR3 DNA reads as TGTGCCAGTAGTATCTTTGGGCAGGGGAACACTGAAGCTTTCTTT.

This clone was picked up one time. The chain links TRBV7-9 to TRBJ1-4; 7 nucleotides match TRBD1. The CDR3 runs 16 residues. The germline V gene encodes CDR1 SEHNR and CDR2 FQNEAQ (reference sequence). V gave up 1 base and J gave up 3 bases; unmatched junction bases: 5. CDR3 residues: CASSLEGAQANEKLFF. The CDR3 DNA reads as TGTGCCAGCAGCTTAGAGGGGGCCCAGGCTAATGAAAAACTGTTTTTT.

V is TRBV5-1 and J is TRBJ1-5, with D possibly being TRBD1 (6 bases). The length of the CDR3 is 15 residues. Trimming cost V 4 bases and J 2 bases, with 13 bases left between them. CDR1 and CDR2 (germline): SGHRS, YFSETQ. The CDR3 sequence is CASSPGQIGNQPQHF. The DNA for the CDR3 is TGCGCCAGCAGCCCTGGACAGATAGGCAATCAGCCCCAGCATTTT.

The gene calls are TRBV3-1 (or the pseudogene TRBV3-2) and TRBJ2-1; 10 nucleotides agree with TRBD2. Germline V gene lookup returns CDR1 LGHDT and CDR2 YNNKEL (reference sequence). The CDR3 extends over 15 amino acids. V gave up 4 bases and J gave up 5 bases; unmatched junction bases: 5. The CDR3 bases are TGTGCCAGCAGCCCCGAGCGGGGGGGAGACAATGAGCAGTTCTTC. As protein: CASSPERGGDNEQFF.

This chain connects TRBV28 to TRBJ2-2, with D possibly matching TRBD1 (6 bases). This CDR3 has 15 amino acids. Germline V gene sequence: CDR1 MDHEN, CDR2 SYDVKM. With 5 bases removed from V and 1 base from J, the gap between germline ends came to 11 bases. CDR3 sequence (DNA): TGTGCCAGCAGTCTGCAGGGGTGGAACACCGGGGAGCTGTTTTTT. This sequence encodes CASSLQGWNTGELFF.